This TCR beta chain was captured in a study of response to subunit inactivated influenza vaccine. Study findings and constraints: Authors suggested each seasonal flu vaccination may recruit only limited numbers of new T cells.

MiXCR, run by TCRdb on the RT-PCR reads, gives a single entry per CDR3 protein. The repertoire includes 550,000 to 650,000 distinct CDR3 sequences, 10% to 15% of them detected once, and about a tenth sits in the top ten. This CDR3 comprises 15 residues. The V gene end was trimmed by 6 bases and the J gene end by 2 bases; junction bases not matched to a gene: 4. Germline V gene sequence: CDR1 LNHDA, CDR2 SQIVND (reference sequence). Concerning this clonotype: Its antigen is unidentified.

The specimen was PBMCs from blood, collected on the day of vaccination. This chain links TRBV19 with TRBJ2-6, with 7 bases that match TRBD2. The source is a man between 45 and 60 years old who received an inactivated influenza vaccine. CDR3 residues: CASSAGTTGANVLTF. In nucleotides, the CDR3 is TGTGCCAGTAGCGCCGGGACTACTGGGGCCAACGTCCTGACTTTC.